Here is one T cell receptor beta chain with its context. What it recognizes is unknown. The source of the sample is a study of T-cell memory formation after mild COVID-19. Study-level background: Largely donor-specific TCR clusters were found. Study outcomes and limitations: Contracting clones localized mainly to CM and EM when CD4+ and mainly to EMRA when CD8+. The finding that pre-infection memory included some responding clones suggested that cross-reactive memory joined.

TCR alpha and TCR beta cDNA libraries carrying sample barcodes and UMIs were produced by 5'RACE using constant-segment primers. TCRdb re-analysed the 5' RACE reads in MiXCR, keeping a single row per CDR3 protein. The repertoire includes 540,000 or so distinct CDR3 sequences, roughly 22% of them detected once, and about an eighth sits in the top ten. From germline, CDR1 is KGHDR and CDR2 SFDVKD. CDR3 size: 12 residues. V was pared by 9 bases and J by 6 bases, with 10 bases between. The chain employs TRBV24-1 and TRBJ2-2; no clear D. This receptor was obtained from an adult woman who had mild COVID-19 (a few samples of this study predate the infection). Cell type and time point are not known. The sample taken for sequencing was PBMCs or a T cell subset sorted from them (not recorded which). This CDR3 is CATHDGAGELFF. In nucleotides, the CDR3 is TGTGCCACCCACGATGGGGCCGGGGAGCTGTTTTTT.